This passage covers 25 T cell receptor beta chains from one sample sequenced in a study of T cell responses to AZD1222 COVID-19 vaccine. Some clones are missing from TCRdb's copy, which holds only in-frame ones; the method was immunoSEQ multiplex PCR. Counted here are roughly 96,000 clones, roughly nine tenths occurring once; the ten biggest clones make up 1.6%. Source: peripheral blood, taken on day 0 of AZD1222 vaccination. These receptors originate from an adult in good health.

The chain joins TRBV9 to TRBJ2-7; TRBD2 is a possible D gene (5 bases). There are 13 residues in the CDR3. Trimming removed 0 bases at V and 7 bases at J, with 11 bases between. The germline V gene encodes CDR1 SGDLS and CDR2 YYNGEE. In DNA form, the CDR3 reads TGTGCCAGCAGCGTAGCTCTAAGGAGGGAGCAGTACTTC. Protein sequence: CASSVALRREQYF.

The rearrangement joins TRBV19 to TRBJ2-7; 11 positions match TRBD1. The CDR3 consists of 18 residues. CDR1 and CDR2 (germline): LNHDA, SQIVND (reference sequence). J was trimmed by 4 bases and V by 6 bases; bases with no gene match: 17. The CDR3 here is CASSSRTGGSKLPYEQYF. The CDR3 DNA reads TGTGCCAGTAGCTCCAGGACAGGGGGCTCAAAACTCCCATACGAGCAGTACTTC.

The chain couples TRBV13 to TRBJ1-2, with 9 bases that match TRBD1. V shed 4 bases and J 8 bases; nucleotides not matched to a gene: 5. Germline V lookup: CDR1 PRHDT, CDR2 FYEKMQ (reference sequence). The CDR3 has 13 residues. The DNA of the CDR3 is TGTGCCAGCAGCTGGACAGGGGTTCCAGGCTACACCTTC. It specifies CASSWTGVPGYTF.

In regard to this clone: The junction shows a germline mismatch at one end, possibly a read error. The genes are TRBV4-2 and TRBJ2-3; D not certain. This CDR3 has 14 amino acids. Germline CDR1 and CDR2: LGHNA and YNFKEQ. The CDR3 sequence: CASSQDPSKDTQYF. The CDR3 DNA sequence: TGTGCCAGCAGCCAAGATCCGAGCAAAGATACGCAGTATTTT.

The V and J genes are TRBV5-1 and TRBJ2-1; perhaps TRBD1 as D (5 bases). V gave up 0 bases and J gave up 4 bases, with 11 bases separating them. Germline loops: CDR1 SGHRS, CDR2 YFSETQ. CDR3 length: 15 residues. CDR3 in DNA: TGCGCCAGCAGCTTGGTGACAGTCGATTACAATGAGCAGTTCTTC. It translates to CASSLVTVDYNEQFF.

This chain uses TRBV2 with TRBJ1-5; unclear D gene. There are 15 residues in the CDR3. The V and J ends lost 7 bases and 2 bases respectively, with 15 bases between them. Germline-derived CDR1 and CDR2 are SNHLY and FYNNEI. As DNA, the CDR3 is TGTGCCAGCACTGGGGTCCGAGATGGCAATCAGCCCCAGCATTTT. This sequence encodes CASTGVRDGNQPQHF.

The chain carries TRBV3-1 (or the pseudogene TRBV3-2) and TRBJ2-7; 9 bases are a match to TRBD1. The CDR3 contains 15 residues. Germline CDR1 is LGHDT and CDR2 is YNNKEL (reference sequence). After removal of 5 bases from V and 3 bases from J, the junction contained 8 bases not matched to a gene. CDR3 sequence: CASSIGTGHGYEQYF. For the CDR3, the DNA is TGTGCCAGCAGCATAGGGACAGGGCACGGCTACGAGCAGTACTTC.

This sequence joins TRBV30 and TRBJ2-7, with 10 bases matching TRBD2. Germline CDR1 and CDR2: GTSNPN and SVGIG (reference sequence). The CDR3 contains 18 residues. Unmatched junction bases numbered 16, after V lost 3 bases and J lost 2 bases. CDR3: CAWSPTSGALRPAYEQYF. DNA of the CDR3: TGTGCCTGGAGCCCAACTAGCGGGGCGCTTCGGCCCGCCTACGAGCAGTACTTC.

V usage is TRBV19 and J usage is TRBJ1-2; the match to TRBD1 covers 10 bases. The CDR3 is 15 residues long. Per the germline V gene, CDR1 is LNHDA and CDR2 is SQIVND (reference sequence). V lost 4 bases and J lost 4; bases outside the gene matches: 6. The CDR3 DNA is TGTGCCAGTAGTACCGGGACAGGGGAACTCTATGGCTACACCTTC. Translating it yields CASSTGTGELYGYTF.

The chain joins TRBV5-1 to TRBJ2-5, with a tentative D call TRBD2 (6 bases). This CDR3 is 13 amino acids long. Germline CDR1 is SGHRS and CDR2 is YFSETQ. Deletions cut 3 bases from V and 1 base from J, with 7 bases between. DNA of the CDR3: TGCGCCAGCAGCTCCGGGGGCCAAGAGACCCAGTACTTC. Its translation: CASSSGGQETQYF.

Notes on this clone: This sample includes further DNA sequences coding for the same CDR3. CDR3 nucleotides: TGTGCCAGCAGCCGCAGCTCCTATAATTCACCCCTCCACTTT. Protein sequence: CASSRSSYNSPLHF. The chain carries TRBV6-5 and TRBJ1-6, with unresolved D. This CDR3 is 14 amino acids long. CDR1 is MNHEY and CDR2 is SVGAGI in the germline V gene. Trimming took 6 bases from V and 0 from J, leaving 6 bases between them.

This clone was seen just once. V usage is TRBV5-6 and J usage is TRBJ1-5; possible D gene TRBD1, 5 bases. Germline V gene lookup returns CDR1 SGHDT and CDR2 YYEEEE. Trimming pared 0 bases from V and 4 bases from J, leaving 14 bases between. This CDR3 contains 16 residues. In nucleotides, the CDR3 is TGTGCCAGCAGCTTGGGCCCCTCGGGGGTTAATCAGCCCCAGCATTTT. Translation: CASSLGPSGVNQPQHF.

The V and J genes are TRBV2 and TRBJ1-1, with TRBD1 as a possible D gene (5 bases). The CDR3 covers 14 residues. The V gene lost 6 bases and the J gene lost 1 base, with 12 bases spanning the gap. The germline V gene has CDR1 SNHLY and CDR2 FYNNEI. This chain's CDR3 is CASRPGRANTEAFF. CDR3 bases: TGTGCCAGCAGGCCGGGACGGGCGAACACTGAAGCTTTCTTT.

The V gene is TRBV5-1, the J gene TRBJ1-6; a possible D gene is TRBD1 (5 bases). V was shortened by 0 bases and J by 6 bases, with 7 bases between the two germline ends. Germline V CDR1 and CDR2: SGHRS, YFSETQ. This CDR3 spans 14 amino acids. In DNA form, the CDR3 reads TGCGCCAGCAGCTTGGGGGACCTTAATTCACCCCTCCACTTT. Translating gives CASSLGDLNSPLHF.

This rearrangement joins TRBV12-3 or TRBV12-4 to TRBJ1-1; D uncertain. V was pared by 9 bases and J by 7 bases, with 18 bases between. This CDR3 comprises 13 residues. CDR3 sequence: CASIRGVFDEAFF. Written as DNA, the CDR3 is TGTGCCAGTATACGGGGAGTCTTTGATGAAGCTTTCTTT.

This clone occurred once. The chain carries TRBV30 and TRBJ1-2, with D possibly being TRBD1 (6 bases). The germline V gene has CDR1 GTSNPN and CDR2 SVGIG (reference sequence). The CDR3 runs 15 residues. V dropped 4 bases and J dropped 2 bases, with 17 bases sitting between them. The CDR3 DNA follows: TGTGCCTGGACAGGGGAGGGTTTCGCGAACTATGGCTACACCTTC. This gives the protein CAWTGEGFANYGYTF. The variable domain in full, completed from reference TRBV30 and TRBJ1-2, reads SQTIHQWPATLVQPVGSPLSLECTVEGTSNPNLYWYRQAAGRGLQLLFYSVGIGQISSEVPQNLSASRPQDRQFILSSKKLLLSDSGFYLCAWTGEGFANYGYTFGSGTRLTVV.

The chain is built from TRBV30 and TRBJ1-4; D perhaps matches TRBD1 (5 bases). Germline V gives CDR1 GTSNPN, CDR2 SVGIG (reference sequence). There are 14 residues in the CDR3. Trimming left V 8 bases short and J 10 bases short, with 23 bases between. CDR3 residues: CAGDRTSAGGKLFF. The CDR3 bases are TGTGCCGGGGACCGGACTTCTGCTGGTGGAAAACTGTTTTTT.

This clone was detected once. The CDR3 is CASSEPQGRRSPLHF. DNA for the CDR3: TGTGCCAGCAGTGAACCTCAGGGACGTAGATCACCCCTCCACTTT. The chain links TRBV6-1 to TRBJ1-6; the D gene is possibly TRBD1 (5 bases). In germline, CDR1 is MNHNS, CDR2 SASEGT. This CDR3 contains 15 residues. The germline V and J ends were trimmed by 2 bases and 10 bases, with 15 bases remaining between them.

V usage is TRBV27 and J usage is TRBJ1-4; D perhaps matches TRBD1 (5 bases). Germline CDR1 MNHEY, CDR2 SMNVEV (reference sequence). The CDR3 is made up of 16 amino acids. Deletions cut 0 bases from V and 8 bases from J, with 16 bases between. This CDR3 is CASSLSRARGKEKLFF. The CDR3 bases are TGTGCCAGCAGTTTATCCAGGGCAAGGGGTAAAGAAAAACTGTTTTTT.

The chain employs TRBV19 and TRBJ2-1, with 7 bases lining up with TRBD1. The CDR3 runs to 11 residues. With V trimmed by 9 bases and J by 10 bases, 6 bases remained unmatched. CDR1 is LNHDA, CDR2 SQIVND, per germline (reference sequence). CDR3 amino acids: CASLDRKEQFF. In nucleotides, the CDR3 is TGTGCCAGCCTGGACAGGAAAGAGCAGTTCTTC. The whole variable domain, filled in from reference TRBV19 and TRBJ2-1, reads DGGITQSPKYLFRKEGQNVTLSCEQNLNHDAMYWYRQDPGQGLRLIYYSQIVNDFQKGDIAEGYSVSREKKESFPLTVTSAQKNPTAFYLCASLDRKEQFFGPGTRLTVL.

The CDR3 loop reads CASSQGGGHIEKLFF. The CDR3 region has the DNA TGTGCCAGCAGCCAAGGAGGGGGACACATTGAAAAACTGTTTTTT. The gene calls are TRBV3-1 (or the pseudogene TRBV3-2) and TRBJ1-4, with TRBD1 as a possible D gene (6 bases). The CDR3 spans 15 residues. Germline V gene lookup returns CDR1 LGHDT and CDR2 YNNKEL (reference sequence). The V gene lost 1 base and the J gene lost 7 bases, with 13 bases spanning the gap.

CDR3 loop: CASSLRSPGGAGANVLTF. The CDR3 nucleotides are TGTGCCAGCAGCTTACGGTCACCAGGGGGCGCGGGGGCCAACGTCCTGACTTTC. The V and J genes are TRBV2 and TRBJ2-6, with TRBD1 identical over 8 bases. The CDR3 has 18 amino acids. V was pared by 6 bases and J by 4 bases, with 14 bases of the junction left unmatched. In germline, CDR1 is SNHLY, CDR2 FYNNEI.

This chain links TRBV30 with TRBJ1-1, with D uncertain. Per germline, CDR1 GTSNPN and CDR2 SVGIG (reference sequence). CDR3 length: 13 amino acids. The V end was cut by 0 bases, the J end by 0 bases, with 5 bases between. This chain's CDR3 is CAWSVQMNTEAFF. The CDR3, as DNA: TGTGCCTGGAGTGTACAGATGAACACTGAAGCTTTCTTT. The complete variable domain, with remaining parts taken from reference TRBV30 and TRBJ1-1, reads SQTIHQWPATLVQPVGSPLSLECTVEGTSNPNLYWYRQAAGRGLQLLFYSVGIGQISSEVPQNLSASRPQDRQFILSSKKLLLSDSGFYLCAWSVQMNTEAFFGQGTRLTVV.

The chain employs TRBV11-2 and TRBJ1-1; D unresolved. Trimming took 0 bases from V and 0 from J, leaving 2 bases between them. The CDR3 spans 13 residues. Per germline, CDR1 SGHAT and CDR2 FQNNGV. CDR3 sequence (DNA): TGTGCCAGCAGCTTAGACATGAACACTGAAGCTTTCTTT. Translating gives CASSLDMNTEAFF.

The chain is built from TRBV18 and TRBJ2-3; 10 bases fit TRBD2. The CDR3 consists of 16 residues. Germline V lookup: CDR1 KGHSH, CDR2 LQKENI. The ends lost 3 bases at V and 1 base at J; junction bases unmatched: 4. Here the CDR3 DNA reads TGTGCCAGCTCACCGGTAGCGGGGGGAGGCACAGATACGCAGTATTTT. Encoded protein: CASSPVAGGGTDTQYF.